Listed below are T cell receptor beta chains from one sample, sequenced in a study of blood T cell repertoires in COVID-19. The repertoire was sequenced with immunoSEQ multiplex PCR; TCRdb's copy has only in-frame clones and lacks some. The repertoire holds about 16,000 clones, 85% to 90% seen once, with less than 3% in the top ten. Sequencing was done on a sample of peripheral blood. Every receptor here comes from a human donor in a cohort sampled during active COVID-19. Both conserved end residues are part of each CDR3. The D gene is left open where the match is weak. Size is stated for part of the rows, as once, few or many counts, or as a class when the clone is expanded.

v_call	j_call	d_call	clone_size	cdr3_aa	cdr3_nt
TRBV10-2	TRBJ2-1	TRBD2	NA	CASTRSGGVNNEQFF	TGCGCCAGCACCCGTAGCGGGGGGGTAAACAATGAGCAGTTCTTC
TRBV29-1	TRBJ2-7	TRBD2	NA	CSVEVAGPSYEQYF	TGCAGCGTCGAGGTAGCGGGACCTTCCTACGAGCAGTACTTC
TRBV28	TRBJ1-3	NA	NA	CATTTRVISGNTIYF	TGTGCCACCACCACCAGGGTGATTTCTGGAAACACCATATATTTT
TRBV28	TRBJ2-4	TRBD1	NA	CASSLPRQGTIQYF	TGTGCCAGCAGTTTACCGAGACAGGGGACCATTCAGTACTTC
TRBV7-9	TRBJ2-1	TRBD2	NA	CASRHTSGAYNEQFF	TGTGCCAGCAGGCATACTAGCGGCGCCTACAATGAGCAGTTCTTC
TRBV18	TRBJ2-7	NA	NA	CASCRLEGTYEQYF	TGTGCCAGCTGCCGATTGGAGGGTACCTACGAGCAGTACTTC
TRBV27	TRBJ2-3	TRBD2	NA	CASSPQGGGTDTQYF	TGTGCCAGCAGTCCTCAGGGAGGGGGCACAGATACGCAGTATTTT
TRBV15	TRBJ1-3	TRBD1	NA	CATSPRATGISGNTIYF	TGTGCCACCAGCCCCCGAGCGACAGGGATAAGTGGAAACACCATATATTTT
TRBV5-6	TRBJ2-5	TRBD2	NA	CASRAGGIPETQYF	TGTGCCAGCAGGGCCGGGGGGATCCCAGAGACCCAGTACTTC
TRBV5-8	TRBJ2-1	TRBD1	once	CASSLTGASYNEQFF	TGTGCCAGCAGCTTGACAGGGGCGTCCTACAATGAGCAGTTCTTC
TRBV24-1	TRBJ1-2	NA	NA	CATSEADSYGYTF	TGTGCCACCAGTGAGGCTGACAGCTATGGCTACACCTTC
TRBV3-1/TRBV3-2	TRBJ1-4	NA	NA	CASSQARQGNEKLFF	TGTGCCAGCAGCCAAGCCCGGCAGGGTAATGAAAAACTGTTTTTT
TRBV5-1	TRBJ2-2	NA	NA	CASSLDPPGANTGELFF	TGCGCCAGCAGCTTGGATCCCCCAGGGGCAAACACCGGGGAGCTGTTTTTT
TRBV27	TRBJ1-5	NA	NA	CASSLVQGSQPQHF	TGTGCCAGCAGTTTAGTGCAGGGAAGTCAGCCCCAGCATTTT
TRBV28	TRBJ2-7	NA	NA	CASSFRTDLYEQYF	TGTGCCAGCAGTTTCAGGACAGACCTCTACGAGCAGTACTTC
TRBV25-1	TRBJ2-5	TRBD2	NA	CASSGGAGAETQYF	TGTGCCAGCAGTGGAGGAGCGGGGGCAGAGACCCAGTACTTC
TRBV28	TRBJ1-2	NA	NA	CASSFHREGYTF	TGTGCCAGCAGTTTCCACAGGGAAGGCTACACCTTC
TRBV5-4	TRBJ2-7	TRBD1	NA	CASSLAGTGAYEQYF	TGTGCCAGCAGCTTGGCCGGGACAGGGGCCTACGAGCAGTACTTC
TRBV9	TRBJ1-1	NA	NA	CASSPSTEAFF	TGTGCCAGCAGCCCCTCCACTGAAGCTTTCTTT
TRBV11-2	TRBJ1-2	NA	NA	CASSLGVRRGRGGYTF	TGTGCCAGCAGCTTAGGCGTCAGGCGAGGCCGGGGAGGCTACACCTTC
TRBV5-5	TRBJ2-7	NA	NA	CASSLRVTYEQYF	TGTGCCAGCAGCTTGCGGGTTACCTACGAGCAGTACTTC
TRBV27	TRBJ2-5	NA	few	CASSERGGPETQYF	TGTGCCAGCAGCGAGAGGGGGGGGCCGGAGACCCAGTACTTC
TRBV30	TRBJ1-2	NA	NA	CAWSVYSEGAGYTF	TGTGCCTGGAGTGTATACTCGGAGGGAGCCGGCTACACCTTC
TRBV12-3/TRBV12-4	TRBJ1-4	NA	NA	CASSLLTNEKLFF	TGTGCCAGCAGTTTACTCACTAATGAAAAACTGTTTTTT
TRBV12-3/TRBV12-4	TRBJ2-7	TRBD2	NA	CASSARGTSVFF	TGTGCCAGCAGTGCCCGAGGGACTAGCGTCTTCTTC
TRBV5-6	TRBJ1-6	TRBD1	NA	CASSFIGGNSPLHF	TGTGCCAGCAGCTTTATAGGGGGCAATTCACCCCTCCACTTT
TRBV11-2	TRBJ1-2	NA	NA	CASSLGGSNYGYTF	TGTGCCAGCAGCTTAGGCGGATCTAACTATGGCTACACCTTC